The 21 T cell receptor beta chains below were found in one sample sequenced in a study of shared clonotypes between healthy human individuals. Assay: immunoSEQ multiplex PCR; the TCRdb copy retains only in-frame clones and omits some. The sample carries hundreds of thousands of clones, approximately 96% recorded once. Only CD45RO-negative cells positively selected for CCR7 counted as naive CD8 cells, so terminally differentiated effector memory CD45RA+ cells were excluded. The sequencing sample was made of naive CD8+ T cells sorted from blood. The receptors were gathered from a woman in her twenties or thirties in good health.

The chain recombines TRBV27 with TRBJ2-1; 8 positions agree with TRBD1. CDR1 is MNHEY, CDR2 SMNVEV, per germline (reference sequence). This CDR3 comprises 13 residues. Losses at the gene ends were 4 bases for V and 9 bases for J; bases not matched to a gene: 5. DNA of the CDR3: TGTGCCAGCAGTTGGGCAGGGGGCCGTGAGCAGTTCTTC. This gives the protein CASSWAGGREQFF.

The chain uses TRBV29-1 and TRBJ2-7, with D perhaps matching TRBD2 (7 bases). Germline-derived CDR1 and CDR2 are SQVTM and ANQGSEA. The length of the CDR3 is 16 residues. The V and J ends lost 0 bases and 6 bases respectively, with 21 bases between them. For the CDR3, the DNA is TGCAGCGTTGAAGAGAAAAAGCGGGGCATAGGGGGCGAGCAGTACTTC. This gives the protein CSVEEKKRGIGGEQYF.

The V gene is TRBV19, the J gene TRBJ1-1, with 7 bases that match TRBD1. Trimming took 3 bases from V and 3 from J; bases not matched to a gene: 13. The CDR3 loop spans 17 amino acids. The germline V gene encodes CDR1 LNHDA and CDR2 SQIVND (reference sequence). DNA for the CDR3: TGTGCCAGTAGTATCAATCGTCAAGACAGGGTGGACACTGAAGCTTTCTTT. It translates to CASSINRQDRVDTEAFF.

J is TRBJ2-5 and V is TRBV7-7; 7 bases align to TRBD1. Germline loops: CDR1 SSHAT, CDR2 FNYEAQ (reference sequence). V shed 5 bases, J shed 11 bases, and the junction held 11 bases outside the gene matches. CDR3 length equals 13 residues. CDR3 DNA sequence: TGTGCCAGCAGCCCGGACAGGTTCTGGGTGCAGTACTTC. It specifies CASSPDRFWVQYF.

Here the CDR3 DNA reads TGCGCCAGCAGTGAGGGGGATACGCAGTATTTT. Residues: CASSEGDTQYF. The chain recombines TRBV10-1 with TRBJ2-3; no clear D gene. The CDR3 extends over 11 amino acids. CDR1 is WNHNN and CDR2 is SYGVQD in the germline V gene (reference sequence). Trimming shortened V by 2 bases and J by 6 bases, and 3 bases separated the two germline ends.

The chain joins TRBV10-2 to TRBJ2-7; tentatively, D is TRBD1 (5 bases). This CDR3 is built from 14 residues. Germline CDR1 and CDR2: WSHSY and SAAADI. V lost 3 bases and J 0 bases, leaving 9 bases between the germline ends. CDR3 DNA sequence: TGCGCCAGCAGTGAAAGGGGTATCTCCTACGAGCAGTACTTC. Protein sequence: CASSERGISYEQYF.

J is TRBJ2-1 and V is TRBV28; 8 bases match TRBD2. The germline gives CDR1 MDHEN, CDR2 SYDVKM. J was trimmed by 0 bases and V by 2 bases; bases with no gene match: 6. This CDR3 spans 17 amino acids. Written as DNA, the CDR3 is TGTGCCAGCAGTTTACCGCTAGCGGGTATCTCCTACAATGAGCAGTTCTTC. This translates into CASSLPLAGISYNEQFF.

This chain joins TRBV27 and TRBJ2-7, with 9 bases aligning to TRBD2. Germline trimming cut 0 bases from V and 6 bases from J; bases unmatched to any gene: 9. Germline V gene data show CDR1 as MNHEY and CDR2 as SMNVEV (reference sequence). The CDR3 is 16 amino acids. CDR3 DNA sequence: TGTGCCAGCAGTTTATCCCCCTTGGCGGGAGGGCGCGAGCAGTACTTC. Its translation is CASSLSPLAGGREQYF.

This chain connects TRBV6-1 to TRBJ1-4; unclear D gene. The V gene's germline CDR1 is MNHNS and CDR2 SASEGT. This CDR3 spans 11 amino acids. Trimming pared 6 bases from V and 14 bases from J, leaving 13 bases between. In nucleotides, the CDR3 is TGTGCCAGCAGCGTAGGGAGGTTCCTGTTTTTT. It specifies CASSVGRFLFF.

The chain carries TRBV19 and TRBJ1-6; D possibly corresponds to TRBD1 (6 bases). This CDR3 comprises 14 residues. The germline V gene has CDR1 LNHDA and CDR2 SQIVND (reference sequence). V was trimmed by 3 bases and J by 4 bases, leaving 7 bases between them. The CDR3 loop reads CASSMGQYNSPLHF. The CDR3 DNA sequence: TGTGCCAGTAGTATGGGACAATATAATTCACCCCTCCACTTT.

DNA of the CDR3: TGCGCCAGCAGCCAAGAAATATCCAGCGGGATAAGCGAGCAGTACTTC. Its protein product is CASSQEISSGISEQYF. The rearrangement uses TRBV4-1 and TRBJ2-7; 7 bases match TRBD2. CDR3 size: 16 residues. V shed 0 bases, J shed 6 bases, and the junction held 11 bases outside the gene matches. Germline V gene lookup returns CDR1 MGHRA and CDR2 YSYEKL.

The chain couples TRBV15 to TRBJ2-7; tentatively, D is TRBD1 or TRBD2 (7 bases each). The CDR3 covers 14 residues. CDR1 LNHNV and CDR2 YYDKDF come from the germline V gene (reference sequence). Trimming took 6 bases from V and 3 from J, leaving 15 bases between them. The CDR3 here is CATSESGTDYEQYF. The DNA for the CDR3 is TGTGCCACCAGTGAAAGCGGGACAGACTACGAGCAGTACTTC.

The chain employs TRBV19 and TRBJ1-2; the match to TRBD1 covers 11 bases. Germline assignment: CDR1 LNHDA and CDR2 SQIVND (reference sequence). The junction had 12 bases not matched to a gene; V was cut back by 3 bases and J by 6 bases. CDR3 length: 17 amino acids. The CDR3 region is CASSIAGQGVFRDGYTF. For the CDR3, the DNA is TGTGCCAGTAGTATCGCGGGACAGGGGGTCTTCCGCGATGGCTACACCTTC.

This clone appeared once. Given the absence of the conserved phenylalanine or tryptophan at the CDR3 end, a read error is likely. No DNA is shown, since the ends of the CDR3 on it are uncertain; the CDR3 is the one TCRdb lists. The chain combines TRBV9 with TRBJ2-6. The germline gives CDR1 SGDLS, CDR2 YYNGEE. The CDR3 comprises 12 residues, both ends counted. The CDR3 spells CASSPLVTDPNG.

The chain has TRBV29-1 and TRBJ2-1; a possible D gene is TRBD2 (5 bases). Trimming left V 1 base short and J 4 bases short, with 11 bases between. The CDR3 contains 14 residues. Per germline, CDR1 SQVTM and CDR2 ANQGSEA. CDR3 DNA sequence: TGCAGCGTTGAAGGGTGGCGGGCATACAATGAGCAGTTCTTC. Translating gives CSVEGWRAYNEQFF.

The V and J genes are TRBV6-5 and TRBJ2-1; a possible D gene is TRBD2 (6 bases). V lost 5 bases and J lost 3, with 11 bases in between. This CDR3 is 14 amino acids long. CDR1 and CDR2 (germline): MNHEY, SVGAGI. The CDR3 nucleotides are TGTGCCAGCAGTCCTAGCGTTTACTACAATGAGCAGTTCTTC. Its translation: CASSPSVYYNEQFF.

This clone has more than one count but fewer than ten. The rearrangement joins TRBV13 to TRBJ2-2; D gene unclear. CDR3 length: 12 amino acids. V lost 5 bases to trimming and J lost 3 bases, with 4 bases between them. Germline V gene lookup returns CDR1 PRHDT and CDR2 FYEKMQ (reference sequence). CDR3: CASSHYTGELFF. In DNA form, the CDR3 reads TGTGCCAGCAGCCATTACACCGGGGAGCTGTTTTTT.

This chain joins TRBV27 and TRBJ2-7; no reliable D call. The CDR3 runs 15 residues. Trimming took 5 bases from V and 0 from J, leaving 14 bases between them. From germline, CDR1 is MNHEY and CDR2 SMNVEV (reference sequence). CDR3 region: CASSPDRALSYEQYF. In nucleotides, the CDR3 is TGTGCCAGCAGTCCGGACCGGGCTCTCTCCTACGAGCAGTACTTC.

This CDR3 reads CSVGGGGYTF. CDR3 DNA sequence: TGCAGCGTTGGTGGGGGCGGCTACACCTTC. The V gene is TRBV29-1, the J gene TRBJ1-2; D possibly corresponds to TRBD1 (6 bases). The V gene's germline CDR1 is SQVTM and CDR2 ANQGSEA. Trimming pared 4 bases from V and 8 bases from J, leaving 8 bases between. The CDR3 covers 10 residues.

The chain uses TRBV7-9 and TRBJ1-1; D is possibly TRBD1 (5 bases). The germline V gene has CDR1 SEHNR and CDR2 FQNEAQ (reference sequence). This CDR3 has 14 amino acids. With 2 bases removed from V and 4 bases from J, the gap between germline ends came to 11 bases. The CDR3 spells CASSLLREGTEAFF. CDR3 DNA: TGTGCCAGCAGCTTACTCAGGGAGGGCACTGAAGCTTTCTTT.

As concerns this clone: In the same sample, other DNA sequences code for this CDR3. Here the CDR3 reads CASSVERGPDTQYF. As DNA, the CDR3 is TGTGCCAGCAGCGTAGAAAGGGGTCCAGATACGCAGTATTTT. The rearrangement links TRBV9 to TRBJ2-3, with TRBD1 as a possible D gene (5 bases). Germline values: CDR1 SGDLS, CDR2 YYNGEE. Trimming pared 0 bases from V and 4 bases from J, leaving 9 bases between. There are 14 residues in the CDR3.